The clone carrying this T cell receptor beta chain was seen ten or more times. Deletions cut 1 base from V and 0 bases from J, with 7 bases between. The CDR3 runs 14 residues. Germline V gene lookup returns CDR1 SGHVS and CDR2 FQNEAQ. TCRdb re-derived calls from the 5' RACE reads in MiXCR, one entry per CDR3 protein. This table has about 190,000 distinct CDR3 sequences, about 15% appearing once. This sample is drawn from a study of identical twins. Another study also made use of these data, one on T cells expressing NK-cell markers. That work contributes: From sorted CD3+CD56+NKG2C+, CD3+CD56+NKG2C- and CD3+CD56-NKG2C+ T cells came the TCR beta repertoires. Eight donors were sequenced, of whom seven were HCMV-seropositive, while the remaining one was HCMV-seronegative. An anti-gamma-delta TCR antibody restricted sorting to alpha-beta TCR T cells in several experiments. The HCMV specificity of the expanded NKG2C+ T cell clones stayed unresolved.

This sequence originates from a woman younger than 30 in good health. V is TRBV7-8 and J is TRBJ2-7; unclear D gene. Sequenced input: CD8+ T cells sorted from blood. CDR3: CASSLGQSSYEQYF. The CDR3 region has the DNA TGTGCCAGCAGCTTAGGGCAAAGCTCCTACGAGCAGTACTTC.